The rows below give T cell receptor beta chains drawn from one sample of a study of T-cell memory formation after mild COVID-19. TCRdb re-derived calls from the 5' RACE reads in MiXCR, one entry per CDR3 protein. The sample carries a few hundred thousand distinct CDR3 sequences, 15% to 20% recorded once. The sequenced sample was PBMCs or a T cell subset sorted from them (not recorded which). These receptors came from a man aged 18 to 29 who had mild COVID-19 (a few samples of this study predate the infection). Cell type and time point are not known. Both conserved end residues are part of each CDR3. The D gene is left open where the match is weak. Part of the rows lack a size; the others show once, few, many or a class for expanded clones.

clone_size: many; v_call: TRBV7-9; j_call: TRBJ1-5; d_call: -; cdr3_nt: TGTGCCAGCAGTTCCGGACTGGATCAGCCCCAGCATTTT; cdr3_aa: CASSSGLDQPQHF
clone_size: -; v_call: TRBV11-2; j_call: TRBJ2-1; d_call: TRBD2; cdr3_nt: TGTGCCAGCAGCTCTTATGGGGGGGCCTACAATGAGCAGTTCTTC; cdr3_aa: CASSSYGGAYNEQFF
clone_size: -; v_call: TRBV3-1; j_call: TRBJ1-6; d_call: -; cdr3_nt: TGTGCCAGCAGCCAAGAAGTGGGATCTTCACCCCTCCACTTT; cdr3_aa: CASSQEVGSSPLHF
clone_size: -; v_call: TRBV7-2; j_call: TRBJ1-4; d_call: -; cdr3_nt: TGTGCCAGCAGCTTTGGACCTAGAGGAGAAAAACTGTTTTTT; cdr3_aa: CASSFGPRGEKLFF
clone_size: once; v_call: TRBV9; j_call: TRBJ1-5; d_call: -; cdr3_nt: TGTGCCAGCGGGGGTGGAGGACCTAGTCAGCCCCAGCATTTT; cdr3_aa: CASGGGGPSQPQHF
clone_size: few; v_call: TRBV30; j_call: TRBJ2-3; d_call: -; cdr3_nt: TGTGCCTGGTCGTGGGTAGCGGACACAGATACGCAGTATTTT; cdr3_aa: CAWSWVADTDTQYF
clone_size: few; v_call: TRBV6-6; j_call: TRBJ2-5; d_call: -; cdr3_nt: TGTGCCAGCAAGTCCCGGGGTCACCAAGAGACCCAGTACTTC; cdr3_aa: CASKSRGHQETQYF
clone_size: -; v_call: TRBV6-1; j_call: TRBJ1-5; d_call: -; cdr3_nt: TGTGCCAGCTCCTACAGGGATTATAGCAATCAGCCCCAGCATTTT; cdr3_aa: CASSYRDYSNQPQHF
clone_size: -; v_call: TRBV12-3/TRBV12-4; j_call: TRBJ2-1; d_call: TRBD2; cdr3_nt: TGTGCCAGCACCGAGGGACTAGCCCGGGGCAATGAGCAGTTCTTC; cdr3_aa: CASTEGLARGNEQFF
clone_size: few; v_call: TRBV3-1; j_call: TRBJ2-7; d_call: -; cdr3_nt: TGTGCCAGCAGCCAAGGAGTAGGCGCGGCCTACGAGCAGTACTTC; cdr3_aa: CASSQGVGAAYEQYF
clone_size: few; v_call: TRBV7-9; j_call: TRBJ1-4; d_call: -; cdr3_nt: TGTGCCAGCAGCTCGTCCGGGACATCTAATGAAAAACTGTTTTTT; cdr3_aa: CASSSSGTSNEKLFF
clone_size: many; v_call: TRBV6-2/TRBV6-3; j_call: TRBJ2-7; d_call: TRBD2; cdr3_nt: TGTGCCAGCAGCTCCGGGACTACCTACGAGCAGTACTTC; cdr3_aa: CASSSGTTYEQYF
clone_size: few; v_call: TRBV29-1; j_call: TRBJ2-1; d_call: -; cdr3_nt: TGCAGCGTTGATCGTGCTACAACCTCCTACAATGAGCAGTTCTTC; cdr3_aa: CSVDRATTSYNEQFF
clone_size: -; v_call: TRBV7-4; j_call: TRBJ2-2; d_call: -; cdr3_nt: TGTGCCAGCAGCCCATACATCCACTACAGGGTACGGGACACCGGGGAGCTGTTTTTT; cdr3_aa: CASSPYIHYRVRDTGELFF
clone_size: -; v_call: TRBV20-1; j_call: TRBJ2-5; d_call: -; cdr3_nt: TGCAGTGCTAGAACCGTCGAACAAGAGACCCAGTACTTC; cdr3_aa: CSARTVEQETQYF
clone_size: -; v_call: TRBV5-1; j_call: TRBJ2-5; d_call: -; cdr3_nt: TGCGCCAGCAGCTTTGCAGGGGCGTCCGAGACCCAGTACTTC; cdr3_aa: CASSFAGASETQYF
clone_size: few; v_call: TRBV5-1; j_call: TRBJ2-2; d_call: -; cdr3_nt: TGCGCCAGCAGCTTAAAAAAGAACACCGGGGAGCTGTTTTTT; cdr3_aa: CASSLKKNTGELFF
clone_size: few; v_call: TRBV20-1; j_call: TRBJ1-4; d_call: -; cdr3_nt: TGCAGTGCTAGACAGTTTAATGAAAAACTGTTTTTT; cdr3_aa: CSARQFNEKLFF